This note documents a single T cell receptor beta chain sequence. There is no known antigen for this receptor. Base-call qualities are not available, and no considerably larger clone is one nucleotide away. This specimen belongs to a study of CD8+ T cells in alopecia areata (dated by TCRdb to the late 2010s). For context, the study as a whole: Treated patients were enrolled in an open-label pilot trial of oral tofacitinib at 5 to 10 mg twice daily for moderate-to-severe alopecia areata. Amplification of TCRbeta CDR3 regions was done by immunoSEQ multiplex PCR using 35 Vbeta forward primers and 13 Jbeta reverse primers. Disease severity in treated patients was measured with the SALT score, which quantifies the percentage of affected scalp surface area. Biopsies were taken from tofacitinib-treated patients at baseline and at 4 and 24 weeks of treatment, and a later scalp biopsy was taken in several of the tofacitinib-treated patients. Patients received tofacitinib for 6 to 18 months and were then followed off drug for 6 months to check for delayed response and recurrence. High-throughput TCRbeta sequencing was used to examine T cell clonal expansion in alopecia areata in both the C3H/HeJ mouse model and human patients. RNA was obtained with the PAXgene miRNA kit for fixed scalp, the miRNeasy kit for PBMCs, and the RNeasy kit for mouse skin. On the human side, TCRbeta sequencing was run on scalp tissue and on sorted CD4+ and CD8+ peripheral blood T cells from healthy controls and from alopecia areata patients with either patchy or totalis/universalis disease. Scalp clonality was compared across normal scalp (n=4), patchy alopecia areata scalp (n=8), and alopecia totalis/universalis scalp (n=8).

V and J lose 4 bases and 0 bases, and a span of 13 bases separates them. Based on the germline V gene (reference sequence), the CDR1 and CDR2 sequences are PRHDT and FYEKMQ. From the cysteine up to the phenylalanine, the CDR3 has a length of 15 residues. CDR3 DNA only is kept here, 45 bases in frame from base 1. What the research found in general, with its limitations: Tofacitinib significantly decreased scalp clonality and the number of expanded CD8+ clones among the top 100 scalp clones. Because the treated cohort was small and had only one nonresponder, larger studies are needed to examine links between baseline CD8+ expansion and response. Higher clonality and more expanded CD8+ clones were observed in lesional scalp than in normal scalp, particularly in alopecia totalis/universalis, a finding suggestive of antigenic drive. Shared TCR sequences between patients were less evident than in mice, which may be partly attributable to HLA diversity in the patient population. Many expanded lesional clones persisted in scalp and blood during tofacitinib treatment, which may partly explain relapse after stopping treatment. Resident alphabeta T cells in normal human skin are also sequenced, complicating scalp TCR repertoire analysis, unlike mouse skin dominated by gammadelta T cells.

Sample time point, as interpreted from the label and publication: roughly 24 weeks on oral tofacitinib. Reading the label with the study, this specimen's treatment or condition is: oral pan-JAK inhibitor, 5-10 mg twice daily. Lesional scalp punch biopsies and peripheral blood were obtained from alopecia areata patients. After PBMCs were isolated by density centrifugation and stained for CD3, CD4 and CD8, a FACSAria was used to sort CD4+ and CD8+ T cells. The library came from the immunoSEQ multiplex PCR assay. RNA was extracted from all samples and reverse transcribed into cDNA, which served as template for TCR sequencing. First-strand cDNA was synthesized with SuperScript III using a 2:1 mix of oligo-dT and random hexamers. A synthetic immune receptor repertoire was used to assess amplification bias, and residual bias was removed computationally. As for how the authors treated the data: Raw reads were preprocessed to remove errors, and CDR3 was defined by IMGT conventions from the conserved cysteine to phenylalanine. To get clonality, Shannon entropy was normalized by log2 of the number of productive unique TCRs and the result was subtracted from 1. CD4 or CD8 identity of scalp clones was inferred by cross-referencing scalp TCRbeta sequences with sorted blood CD4 and CD8 repertoires. TCRdb took this table from immuneACCESS and kept in-frame rearrangements with V and J called. Such tables lack part of the clones; where checked against another copy, unresolved V genes explain under half of the gap, and the rest is unexplained. That table gives V, J and clone size, and the DNA gave D and trimming. This sample is represented by about 120,000 clones; around three fifths of them were singletons. The ten largest clonotypes hold 10% to 15% of the sample.

The material sequenced was CD8+ T cells sorted from blood, taken at week 24, from a patient treated with tofacitinib. The origin of this receptor is a human donor with alopecia areata. The receptor chain draws on TRBV13 and TRBJ2-7; TRBD1 might be the D gene, on 6 matching bases. The CDR3 protein sequence reads: CASSSSGELSYEQYF. The sequenced DNA is TGTGCCAGCAGCTCTTCAGGGGAGCTCTCCTACGAGCAGTACTTC.